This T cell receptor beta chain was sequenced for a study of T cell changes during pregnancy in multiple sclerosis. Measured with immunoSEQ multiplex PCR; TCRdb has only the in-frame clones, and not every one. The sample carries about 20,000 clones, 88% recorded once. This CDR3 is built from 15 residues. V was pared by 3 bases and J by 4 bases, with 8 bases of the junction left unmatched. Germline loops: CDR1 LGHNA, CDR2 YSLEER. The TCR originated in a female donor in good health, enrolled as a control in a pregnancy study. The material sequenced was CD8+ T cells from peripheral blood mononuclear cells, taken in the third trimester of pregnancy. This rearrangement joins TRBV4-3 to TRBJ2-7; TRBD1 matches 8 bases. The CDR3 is CASSHGQGLGYEQYF. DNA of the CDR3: TGCGCCAGCAGCCACGGACAGGGTCTTGGATACGAGCAGTACTTC.